This T cell receptor beta chain originates from a study of chemoradiotherapy in HPV16-positive cancers. Study-level background: Functional T-cell assays on a couple of HPV16-positive patients' cells defined candidate HPV-specific clones and common TCR motifs. Points from the study as a whole: HPV-specific T cells were functionally defined from only two HPV16-positive patients. During treatment, candidate HPV-specific clones and E7-related motifs expanded in tumor.

For this clone: Antigen specificity is unknown.

Repertoires were sampled repeatedly during chemoradiotherapy. The CDR3 spans 16 residues. Germline V CDR1 and CDR2: MNHEY, SVGAGI. The V segment lost 0 bases and the J segment 8 bases; nucleotides outside the gene matches: 10. Clones were read by immunoSEQ multiplex PCR, and TCRdb kept only the in-frame ones, dropping some. The table has fewer than 25,000 clones, about 87% seen once. The sample consisted of blood, taken from a patient who underwent chemoradiotherapy. The sequence was collected from a human donor with HPV-associated anogenital cancer. The chain combines TRBV6-5 with TRBJ1-2, with TRBD1 identical over 9 bases. The CDR3 bases are TGTGCCAGCAGTTACTCATCGGGACAGGGATCGGGCGGCTACACCTTC. Protein sequence: CASSYSSGQGSGGYTF.